Listed below are T cell receptor beta chains from one sample, sequenced in a study of CD8 T cells in ankylosing spondylitis. TCRdb analysed the 5' RACE reads with MiXCR anew, one entry per CDR3 protein. The sample includes about 460,000 distinct CDR3 sequences, about 5.7% of them seen just once. Sequencing was performed on blood, either unsorted or a sorted T cell fraction (not recorded which). These receptors came from a male donor with ankylosing spondylitis. Both conserved end residues are part of each CDR3. The order of the fields is V gene, D gene, J gene, CDR3 protein. A D gene is named only where the DNA matches it firmly.

v_call: TRBV7-2
d_call: TRBD1
j_call: TRBJ2-5
cdr3_aa: CASSFRQGETQYF

v_call: TRBV20-1
d_call: -
j_call: TRBJ2-2
cdr3_aa: CSAPLPSDWSGELFF

v_call: TRBV7-7
d_call: TRBD1
j_call: TRBJ2-2
cdr3_aa: CASSLGPDRAGELFF

v_call: TRBV9
d_call: TRBD1
j_call: TRBJ1-3
cdr3_aa: CASSGDSRNTIYF

v_call: TRBV5-1
d_call: TRBD1
j_call: TRBJ2-5
cdr3_aa: CASSSWTGGETQYF

v_call: TRBV27
d_call: -
j_call: TRBJ1-6
cdr3_aa: CASSPQWVLNSPLHF

v_call: TRBV5-5
d_call: -
j_call: TRBJ1-5
cdr3_aa: CASSLVSGYNQPQHF

v_call: TRBV5-6
d_call: -
j_call: TRBJ1-2
cdr3_aa: CASSLDGGPRNGYTF

v_call: TRBV20-1
d_call: TRBD1
j_call: TRBJ1-1
cdr3_aa: CSASYRGGGEAFF

v_call: TRBV5-4
d_call: -
j_call: TRBJ1-1
cdr3_aa: CASTSPVCMNTEAFF

v_call: TRBV5-1
d_call: TRBD1
j_call: TRBJ1-2
cdr3_aa: CASSIGDRGYGYTF

v_call: TRBV5-1
d_call: -
j_call: TRBJ2-7
cdr3_aa: CASSPRGRSRSEQYF

v_call: TRBV4-3
d_call: -
j_call: TRBJ2-7
cdr3_aa: CASSQSGRSYEQYF

v_call: TRBV28
d_call: TRBD1
j_call: TRBJ2-1
cdr3_aa: CASRRDSDRAYNEQFF

v_call: TRBV12-3/TRBV12-4
d_call: -
j_call: TRBJ1-3
cdr3_aa: CASSFRVGGNTIYF

v_call: TRBV12-3/TRBV12-4
d_call: TRBD1
j_call: TRBJ1-1
cdr3_aa: CASSLAGLAGGEEAFF

v_call: TRBV12-3/TRBV12-4
d_call: TRBD2
j_call: TRBJ2-3
cdr3_aa: CASRLAGNTDTQYF

v_call: TRBV7-3
d_call: TRBD2
j_call: TRBJ2-3
cdr3_aa: CASSLNSGVSGDTQYF

v_call: TRBV9
d_call: -
j_call: TRBJ1-4
cdr3_aa: CASSVGRDSEKLFF